Presented here are 9 T cell receptor beta chains from one specimen sequenced in a study of blood T cells in healthy people across ages. PCR was performed a second time for about 7 to 11 cycles using a sample-barcoded 5' primer and a J-beta primer mix. One entry per CDR3 protein, called by TCRdb with MiXCR from the 5' RACE reads. The data show 500,000 to 700,000 distinct CDR3 sequences, approximately 30% seen once. The sample comprised blood. Receptors originate from an elderly woman in good health.

This clonotype turned up a few times. In DNA form, the CDR3 reads TGTGCCAGCAGCTCGCTCGGGGGGGTAGGAACTGAAGCTTTCTTT. Its translation is CASSSLGGVGTEAFF. The rearrangement uses TRBV7-9 and TRBJ1-1; weak D call: TRBD1 (5 bases). Germline V lookup: CDR1 SEHNR, CDR2 FQNEAQ (reference sequence). V was clipped by 4 bases and J by 5 bases, with 17 bases between them. The CDR3 extends over 15 amino acids.

The chain joins TRBV7-2 to TRBJ2-3; D unclear. V lost 10 bases and J lost 0, with 14 bases in between. The CDR3 is made up of 14 amino acids. The germline V gene has CDR1 SGHTA and CDR2 FQGNSA. The CDR3 reads CAISESGSTDTQYF. DNA for the CDR3: TGTGCCATCAGTGAGTCCGGGAGCACAGATACGCAGTATTTT. The variable domain in full, completed from reference TRBV7-2 and TRBJ2-3, reads GAGVSQSPSNKVTEKGKDVELRCDPISGHTALYWYRQSLGQGLEFLIYFQGNSAPDKSGLPSDRFSAERTGGSVSTLTIQRTQQEDSAVYLCAISESGSTDTQYFGPGTRLTVL.

This clonotype showed up many times. The V gene is TRBV7-2, the J gene TRBJ1-6; TRBD1 matches 8 bases. The V segment lost 5 bases and the J segment 12 bases; nucleotides outside the gene matches: 6. The germline CDR1 and CDR2 sequences are SGHTA and FQGNSA. There are 13 residues in the CDR3. For the CDR3, the DNA is TGTGCCAGCAGCCCCGGACAGGGTCGACCCCTCCACTTT. Protein product: CASSPGQGRPLHF.

This clonotype has at least ten counts. The rearrangement uses TRBV20-1 and TRBJ1-2, with TRBD1 identical over 8 bases. The trim removed 7 bases at V and 7 bases at J, leaving 11 bases unmatched. The CDR3 consists of 13 residues. In germline, CDR1 is DFQATT, CDR2 SNEGSKA (reference sequence). The chain's CDR3 is CSGRDRPLGGYTF. For the CDR3, the DNA is TGCAGTGGACGGGACAGGCCCTTGGGTGGCTACACCTTC.

The sample holds many counts of this clonotype. An end of the junction differs from the germline gene, which may be a read error. The chain uses TRBV4-2 and TRBJ1-2; D is unclear. Germline-derived CDR1 and CDR2 are LGHNA and YNFKEQ. The CDR3 consists of 14 residues. The chain's CDR3 is CASSQERLNYGYTF. CDR3 sequence (DNA): TGCGCCAGCAGCCAAGAAAGGCTTAACTATGGCTACACCTTC.

In its sample, this clonotype was seen a few times. The rearrangement joins TRBV11-2 to TRBJ2-6; D is tentatively TRBD1 or TRBD2 (5 bases each). V lost 5 bases and J lost 0, with 14 bases in between. The germline gives CDR1 SGHAT, CDR2 FQNNGV. This CDR3 is built from 17 residues. The DNA for the CDR3 is TGTGCCAGCAGCCGTCCGACGGGACGCTCTGGGGCCAACGTCCTGACTTTC. Amino acids: CASSRPTGRSGANVLTF.

This chain uses TRBV20-1 with TRBJ2-3, with D perhaps assigned TRBD1 or TRBD2 (5 bases each). The CDR3 length is 13 residues. CDR1 and CDR2 (germline): DFQATT, SNEGSKA (reference sequence). Trimming cost V 5 bases and J 3 bases, with 12 bases left between them. Here the CDR3 reads CSAAGTGTDTQYF. CDR3 in DNA: TGCAGTGCTGCCGGGACCGGTACAGATACGCAGTATTTT.

This clonotype was picked up a small number of times. The rearrangement joins TRBV6-5 to TRBJ1-1; D possibly corresponds to TRBD1 (5 bases). V gave up 5 bases and J gave up 0 bases, with 13 bases separating them. This CDR3 spans 15 amino acids. CDR1 is MNHEY and CDR2 is SVGAGI in the germline V gene. CDR3 bases: TGTGCCAGCAGTAGGGGAGGCAGGGTGAACACTGAAGCTTTCTTT. It specifies CASSRGGRVNTEAFF.

The V and J genes are TRBV3-1 and TRBJ2-1; the D gene could be TRBD1 or TRBD2 (5 bases each). TRBJ2-7 matches the DNA end more closely, so the J call is doubtful. The CDR3 runs 15 residues. Germline values: CDR1 LGHDT, CDR2 YNNKEL (reference sequence). The CDR3: CASSRRESSYNEQYF. DNA of the CDR3: TGTGCCAGCAGCCGCAGGGAGAGCTCCTACAATGAGCAGTACTTC.